This entry concerns a single T cell receptor beta chain. The data are from a study of cytomegalovirus exposure and HLA in healthy donors. Study background: Roughly 86 million unique TCRs from HLA-typed donors made up an early data release.

60 Vbeta and 13 Jbeta primers were used in PCR. The repertoire was sequenced with immunoSEQ multiplex PCR; TCRdb's copy has only in-frame clones and lacks some. The sample consists of approximately 86,000 clones, roughly 70% of them appearing once. This CDR3 is 16 amino acids long. V was clipped by 8 bases and J by 0 bases; unmatched bases: 12. Per the germline V gene, CDR1 is LNHDA and CDR2 is SQIVND (reference sequence). The chain couples TRBV19 to TRBJ1-2; 7 bases are a match to TRBD1. What was sequenced was PBMCs. The sequence derives from a middle-aged man in good health and CMV-seronegative. The CDR3 DNA reads as TGTGCCAGTTCCAAGGGACAGCTAAAGTCTAACTATGGCTACACCTTC. Its translation is CASSKGQLKSNYGYTF.